The next 9 T cell receptor beta chains were all read from a single sample in a study of shared clonotypes between healthy human individuals. Sequencing was performed with immunoSEQ multiplex PCR; in TCRdb, only in-frame clones are kept and a portion is missing. This table holds over 2 million clones, approximately 90% found once. The material sequenced was naive CD4+ T cells from PBMCs. As for subset: CD45RA+ positively selected. The source is a man in his late teens or twenties in good health. Some clones in this sample may be carry-over from other donors' samples.

The gene calls are TRBV10-3 and TRBJ2-5; unclear D gene. TRBJ2-7 explains the end of the DNA better; the J call may be wrong. This CDR3 has 14 amino acids. Germline V gene lookup returns CDR1 ENHRY and CDR2 SYGVKD. The CDR3 DNA sequence: TGTGCCATCAGTGAGCTCCCCCTCCAATACGAGCAGTACTTC. Protein: CAISELPLQYEQYF.

The chain couples TRBV5-6 to TRBJ2-7; TRBD1 matches at 8 bases. CDR1 SGHDT and CDR2 YYEEEE come from the germline V gene. Trimming at V came to 4 bases and at J to 3 bases, leaving 12 bases not matched to a gene. The CDR3 covers 16 residues. CDR3 sequence reads: CASSTGQGPNLYEQYF. DNA of the CDR3: TGTGCCAGCAGCACCGGACAGGGCCCTAATCTCTACGAGCAGTACTTC.

The chain couples TRBV9 to TRBJ1-3, with D hard to call. V lost 4 bases, J lost 4 bases, and 15 bases lay in between. CDR3 length: 15 residues. Per the germline V gene, CDR1 is SGDLS and CDR2 is YYNGEE. The CDR3 region has the DNA TGTGCCAGCAGCCCACAGAGCGGAGGGGGAAACACCATATATTTT. Amino acid sequence: CASSPQSGGGNTIYF.

The chain has TRBV12-1 and TRBJ2-5; the table gives TRBD1 as D, unverified against the DNA. TRBV12-1 is reported as a pseudogene. This CDR3 region has 16 residues. CDR3 coding DNA: TGTGCCAGCAGCTTCGACAGCGATTACCAACAAGAGACCCAGTACTTC. Translation gives CASSFDSDYQQETQYF.

This clone was observed once. This chain links TRBV28 with TRBJ2-2; D is undetermined. This CDR3 contains 13 residues. V was trimmed by 7 bases and J by 1 base, leaving 7 bases between them. Per germline, CDR1 MDHEN and CDR2 SYDVKM. The CDR3 nucleotides are TGTGCCAGCATCGGTAGGAACACCGGGGAGCTGTTTTTT. Translation: CASIGRNTGELFF.

V usage is TRBV7-2 and J usage is TRBJ2-3, with D maybe TRBD2 (5 bases). V dropped 2 bases and J dropped 2 bases, with 11 bases sitting between them. This CDR3 has 15 residues. Germline CDR1 and CDR2: SGHTA and FQGNSA. DNA of the CDR3: TGTGCCAGCAGCTTAAGTGGCGGACTCACAGATACGCAGTATTTT. Translation gives CASSLSGGLTDTQYF.

This clone came up a few times. The chain combines TRBV10-1 with TRBJ2-7; D unclear. Germline V gene data show CDR1 as WNHNN and CDR2 as SYGVQD (reference sequence). This CDR3 spans 12 amino acids. The V end lost 0 bases, the J end lost 6 bases, and 6 bases lay between the germline ends. CDR3 DNA sequence: TGCGCCAGCAGTGAGTCCTGGGGCGAGCAGTACTTC. Translating it yields CASSESWGEQYF.

J is TRBJ2-7 and V is TRBV9, with 8 bases fitting TRBD1. The CDR3 length is 15 residues. Germline CDR1 is SGDLS and CDR2 is YYNGEE. The junction had 11 bases not matched to a gene; V was cut back by 2 bases and J by 7 bases. The CDR3 nucleotides are TGTGCCAGCAGCGTCGGATCGGGCAGGGGGCGTGAGCAGTACTTC. Its translation is CASSVGSGRGREQYF.

This rearrangement joins TRBV4-1 to TRBJ2-7, with 13 nucleotides matching TRBD2. Germline V lookup: CDR1 MGHRA, CDR2 YSYEKL. V lost 5 bases, J lost 6 bases, and 7 bases stayed unmatched. The CDR3 runs to 15 residues. CDR3: CASSGLAGVAGEQYF. CDR3 DNA: TGCGCCAGCAGCGGACTAGCGGGAGTAGCTGGCGAGCAGTACTTC.